This T cell receptor (beta chain) was recovered during a study of cytomegalovirus exposure and HLA in healthy donors. The study, taken as a whole, reports: High specificity and sensitivity for cytomegalovirus status were reported for the classifier. Among TCR beta chains, those listed as cytomegalovirus-associated numbered 164. As confirmed in vitro, a few CMV-associated chains were specific for CMV antigens.

Turning to this clone: Its antigen is still unknown. The identical CDR3 is also encoded by other nucleotide sequences in the sample.

Sequencing used immunoSEQ multiplex PCR; TCRdb keeps in-frame clones, though not all of them. The sample lists under 150,000 clones; about 86% were seen once. Germline V gives CDR1 KGHSH, CDR2 LQKENI. The CDR3 consists of 16 residues. V was pared by 3 bases and J by 0 bases, with 12 bases between. Separation from the approximately 690-subject first cohort characterized the roughly 120-subject validation cohort, to which the donors belonged. The TCR was taken from a young woman in good health and CMV-seropositive. Sequencing was done on a sample of PBMCs. The rearrangement links TRBV18 to TRBJ1-3; weak D call: TRBD1 (5 bases). DNA for the CDR3: TGTGCCAGCTCACCGTCGGGACTGAGCTCTGGAAACACCATATATTTT. It translates to CASSPSGLSSGNTIYF.